This T cell receptor (beta chain) emerged from a study of T cell responses to AZD1222 COVID-19 vaccine. Germline values: CDR1 MNHEY, CDR2 SVGEGT. Trimming removed 5 bases from V and 9 bases from J, with 17 bases in between. The CDR3 sequence is 15 residues long. Sequenced by immunoSEQ multiplex PCR; TCRdb stores in-frame clones only, minus some. The data hold approximately 130,000 clones, with 89% observed a single time. Turning to this clone: The target antigen is unknown.

Findings and caveats of the study: Baseline serology detected seropositivity in only 5 to 7 AZD1222 recipients. Spike-specific TCR breadth rose after two AZD1222 doses, and depth rose as well.

The gene calls are TRBV6-2 or TRBV6-3 and TRBJ1-6; no firm D call. Here the sequenced sample was peripheral blood, taken 28 days after the second AZD1222 dose. This receptor was taken from an adult who received the AZD1222 COVID-19 vaccine. CDR3 region: CASSLPGSRGSPLHF. Here the CDR3 DNA reads TGTGCCAGCAGTCTGCCCGGGTCAAGAGGTTCACCCCTCCACTTT.